The present T cell receptor beta chain was sequenced within a study of blood T cell repertoires in COVID-19. Overall study: Acute and convalescent COVID-19 samples came from the United States, Italy and Spain. From T cells, B-cell-depleted T cells, or PBMCs came the material, which was cDNA or gDNA.

After removal of 3 bases from V and 2 bases from J, the junction contained 11 bases not matched to a gene. The CDR3 covers 19 residues. Germline V gives CDR1 SNHLY, CDR2 FYNNEI. Per the original methods: Quantification of nucleated cells was approximated via reference gene primer amplification. This table comes from immunoSEQ multiplex PCR, and its TCRdb copy is limited to in-frame clones, with some not included. That table is the source of V, J and clone size, and D and trimming were worked out from the DNA. Among more than 250,000 clones listed, around 90% were seen once. V gene TRBV2 combines with J gene TRBJ2-5; 14 bases are shared with TRBD2. The clonotype originates from a young man who had recovered from COVID-19. Sequenced: peripheral blood. CDR3 residues: CASSDFPKGLAGGQETQYF. CDR3 DNA: TGTGCCAGCAGTGACTTTCCCAAAGGACTAGCGGGGGGTCAAGAGACCCAGTACTTC.